This T cell receptor beta chain stems from a study of shared clonotypes between healthy human individuals. Looking at the study overall: Donors, aged 18 to 49, were a couple of women and a few men. Three plates were used per donor for CD4 naive, three for CD4 memory, two for CD8 naive and one for CD8 memory. General study findings and limits: All-four-donor shared clonotypes had higher generation probabilities than non-shared clonotypes did. The rarefaction results pointed to incomplete sorted-subset sequencing despite large depth.

The CDR3 has 14 residues. Germline V lookup: CDR1 SGHRS, CDR2 YFSETQ. Unmatched junction bases numbered 3, after V lost 2 bases and J lost 1 base. In regard to this clone: No antigen is known for it. This CDR3 is also generated by other DNA sequences in the sample.

Sequencing was performed with immunoSEQ multiplex PCR; in TCRdb, only in-frame clones are kept and a portion is missing. The sample carries about 2,500,000 clones, about 92% recorded once. This clonotype originated in a man between 18 and 35 years old in good health. Material for sequencing was naive CD4+ T cells sorted from blood. The subset was: CD45RA+ positively selected. The chain joins TRBV5-1 to TRBJ2-7, with 7 bases lining up with TRBD1. CDR3 loop: CASSLLTGSYEQYF. The CDR3 nucleotides read TGCGCCAGCAGCTTACTGACAGGGTCCTACGAGCAGTACTTC.